Given below is one T cell receptor beta chain in context. This record belongs to a study of blood T cell repertoires in COVID-19. Study-level background: Some COVID-19 samples were acute and others convalescent; all came from the United States, Italy and Spain. Sources were T cells, B-cell-depleted T cells, or PBMCs; the material itself was cDNA or gDNA.

Trimming removed 3 bases from V and 4 bases from J; junction bases left unmatched: 3. The germline CDR1 and CDR2 sequences are MDHEN and SYDVKM. The CDR3 consists of 14 residues. In the authors' workflow: Counts of nucleated cells, estimated from reference gene primer amplification, were obtained. Data came from immunoSEQ multiplex PCR; TCRdb stores just in-frame clones and leaves some out. V and J calls plus clone size are reproduced from that table; the DNA served to infer D and trimming. The repertoire includes some 100,000 clones, around four fifths of them detected once, and about 20% sits in the top ten.

The gene calls are TRBV28 and TRBJ2-1; 7 bases align to TRBD1. The TCR sequence derives from a woman in her sixties with acute or convalescent COVID-19. The sequencing sample was made of peripheral blood. CDR3 coding DNA: TGTGCCAGCAGTTTGAGGGGGCCTTACAATGAGCAGTTCTTC. Translation: CASSLRGPYNEQFF.